This T cell receptor (beta chain) was identified during a study of beta chain features in type 1 diabetes. This clone was detected only a few times. Its antigen is unidentified. Sequencing targeted expressed TCRB transcripts, as all isolated RNA had been reverse transcribed. Here immunoSEQ multiplex PCR was the method, and the copy in TCRdb shows in-frame clones only, minus some. Of 400,000 to 500,000 clones in the sample, about 15% were seen once. Germline V gene data show CDR1 as SGHTA and CDR2 as FQGNSA. The V gene lost 5 bases and the J gene lost 9 bases, with 17 bases spanning the gap. The CDR3 is 14 residues long. Study-wide results and limits: A moderate, significant TCRB CDR3 shortening appeared in type 1 diabetes across four CD4+ subsets. Cells that show high TCR expression could be over-represented by cDNA sequencing. The study found that naive, central memory and Treg TCRB repertoires appeared more similar in patients than in healthy donors. Among type 1 diabetes patients, VDJ junctions had fewer insertions and more deletions.

This chain links TRBV7-2 with TRBJ2-1; D call uncertain. The sequencing sample was made of naive CD4+ T cells from blood. The sequence was collected from a man aged 30 to 45 in good health. CDR3 coding DNA: TGTGCCAGCAGCCCGATCGCTGGCAGGACTGAGCAGTTCTTC. It is translated as CASSPIAGRTEQFF.